This TCR beta chain was retrieved from a study of CD8 T cells in Susac syndrome. Overall study context: Blood was drawn from Susac syndrome patients while they were therapy-naive, on corticosteroids, or on intravenous immunoglobulin alone.

RNA was extracted with the RNeasy kit, and a quantity of roughly 0.5 to 1 ug was reverse transcribed using random hexamers. An immunoSEQ multiplex PCR generated amplified TCR beta CDR3 products spanning 54 Vbeta and 13 Jbeta. TCRdb processed the immunoSEQ multiplex PCR reads anew with MiXCR; each CDR3 protein has one entry. The sample shows about 120,000 distinct CDR3 sequences, 96% of them seen only once. V shed 3 bases and J 7 bases; nucleotides not matched to a gene: 7. This CDR3 comprises 15 residues. This TCR derives from a human donor with Susac syndrome. J is TRBJ2-1 and V is TRBV12-3 or TRBV12-4; TRBD2 aligns across 9 bases. The sequencing sample was made of CD4+ T cells from PBMCs. The CDR3: CASSFIAGVSNEQFF. The CDR3 nucleotides read TGTGCCAGCAGTTTTATAGCGGGAGTTTCAAATGAGCAGTTCTTC.